These T cell receptor beta chains were read from a single sample in a study of post-analysis software for immune sequencing data. One entry per CDR3 protein, called by TCRdb with MiXCR from the PCR reads. The repertoire holds hundreds of thousands of distinct CDR3 sequences, with around 40% as singletons. The specimen was blood. Receptors originate from a girl between 10 and 17 years old with multiple sclerosis. CDR3s include the opening cysteine and the closing phenylalanine or tryptophan. Each record gives: CDR3 protein, CDR3 length, J gene, V gene.

CASSFRDNYYEQYF | 14 | TRBJ2-7 | TRBV4-1
CASSLDHRGISRSPLHF | 17 | TRBJ1-6 | TRBV5-1
CASSLADYHTDTQYF | 15 | TRBJ2-3 | TRBV6-5
CASSSADRAIYEQYF | 15 | TRBJ2-7 | TRBV12-3/TRBV12-4
CASSLGSGRASETQYF | 16 | TRBJ2-5 | TRBV7-9
CASRLDRVGGYTF | 13 | TRBJ1-2 | TRBV6-5
CASNSPGYEQYF | 12 | NA | TRBV5-5
CAISGGLAGAETQYF | 15 | TRBJ2-5 | TRBV10-3
CASSLSVGVGGSYEQYF | 17 | TRBJ2-7 | TRBV7-2
CASSQVFGGLAAPDEQFF | 18 | TRBJ2-1 | TRBV4-2
CSARATGLAADTQYF | 15 | TRBJ2-3 | TRBV20-1